This T cell receptor beta chain came from a study of T cell responses to AZD1222 COVID-19 vaccine (dated by TCRdb to about 2021). A note on the overall study: A total of about 240 trial participants underwent TCR sequencing, of whom roughly 210 received two doses of AZD1222 and roughly 25 received two doses of the MenACWY control vaccine. Trial participants were enrolled into age subgroups of 18-55, 56-69 and 70-plus years, which contained around 140, 26 and 57 TCR-sequenced participants, respectively.

The germline V gene specifies MNHEY as CDR1 and SVGAGI as CDR2. The CDR3 sequence holds 14 residues, the cysteine and phenylalanine included. CDR3 DNA only is kept here, 42 bases in frame from base 1. V was cut back by 10 bases and J by 4 bases, leaving a gap of 19 bases between them. On this clone itself: It has no known antigen specificity. No qualities accompany the bases; no much larger clone lies one base away.

The time point label, as the study defines it: about 28 days (+/-7) after the second vaccine dose. Because spike-specific TCR depth and breadth did not differ between the two schedules, AZD1222 recipients who got a second dose at roughly 4 weeks were pooled with those who got a second dose at roughly 12 weeks. Vaccinee samples came from UK trials COV001 and COV002, including a single-blind randomized controlled phase 2/3 trial of AZD1222 (ChAdOx1 nCoV-19) in healthy adults. Trial participant PBMC samples were collected at day 0 and day 28 after the second dose for TCRbeta chain sequencing. The paper as a whole reports these results and caveats: The 56-69-year group was small, and its depth increase did not reach significance, likely because of low power. Reportedly, close to half of the unique spike-specific TCRs recognized epitopes lying outside the regions that are mutated in the B.1.351 and B.1.1.7 variants. Participants were mostly white British and included more females than males, and it was suggested by the authors that clonal diversity may have been underestimated. Conclusions about previously exposed vaccinees are limited because only 5 or 6 AZD1222 recipients were SARS-CoV-2 seropositive at baseline. Because no day 14 peak-response samples were available, repertoires were characterized only after the peak T cell response. After two AZD1222 doses, spike-specific TCR breadth and depth were significantly higher than at day 0 and than in MenACWY recipients. CD4 TCRs associated with the vaccine covered the entire spike protein, and the dominant responses were in regions 160-218 and 743-854.

The CDR3 regions of human TCRbeta chains were analyzed by immunosequencing. Turning to the authors' computational methods: Repertoire TCRs were matched against a reference library of SARS-CoV-2-specific TCRs generated with the MIRA antigen-specificity platform. Breadth was defined as the fraction of unique TCRs that were SARS-CoV-2-associated, and depth was defined as the fraction of total T cells that were SARS-CoV-2-associated. Each spike-specific TCR was assigned to its reactive spike region and to a CD4 or CD8 class using the MIRA data. Log10-transformed breadth and depth values were compared by one-way ANOVA with Sidak's multiple comparisons tests. In TCRdb, the immuneACCESS table is reduced to in-frame sequences with V and J assigned. These tables do not hold every clone; where another copy was compared, an unresolved V gene accounts for under half, and the others remain unexplained. V, J and clone size derive from that table, while D and trimming were established from the DNA sequence. This sample comprises 150,000 to 250,000 clones, approximately 90% of them detected only once. The top ten constitute nearly 3.5% of the sample.

The sample here was peripheral blood, taken 28 days after the second AZD1222 dose. The chain couples TRBV6-5 to TRBJ1-2, with the D gene too uncertain to name. The clonotype comes from an adult who received the AZD1222 COVID-19 vaccine. CDR3 reads: CATSREGLAYGYTF. The nucleotide sequence is given as TGTGCCACCTCGAGGGAAGGACTTGCCTATGGCTACACCTTC.